This T cell receptor beta chain was obtained from a study of regulatory T cells in long-lasting Graves disease. This clonotype appeared many times. V was cut by 0 bases and J by 1 base, with 12 bases left in between. The V gene's germline CDR1 is SGHRS and CDR2 YFSETQ. This CDR3 is built from 16 residues. Arm-PCR with iRepertoire HTBI primers amplified the CDR3 regions for these TCR beta libraries. TCRdb independently ran MiXCR on the multiplex PCR reads; one entry per CDR3 protein. This sample has 350,000 to 550,000 distinct CDR3 sequences; about 15% occur once, and the top ten carry 16%. Time point here: newly diagnosed GD, antithyroid drugs for less than 3 months. PBMC RNA served as the TCR library source. In addition, the sample was reused for a study of T cells in Graves' hyperthyroidism and ophthalmopathy.

Sample: peripheral blood mononuclear cells (PBMCs), taken at new diagnosis, from a patient treated with antithyroid drugs. The V gene is TRBV5-1, the J gene TRBJ2-3, with D uncertain. The TCR sequence derives from a woman between 25 and 40 years old with Graves disease. This chain's CDR3 is CASSLEGSLGTDTQYF. CDR3 in DNA: TGCGCCAGCAGCTTGGAGGGCAGCTTGGGCACAGATACGCAGTATTTT.